What follows is one T cell receptor (beta chain) and its context. What it recognizes is unknown. Repertoires were generated with immunoSEQ multiplex PCR, while TCRdb's copy carries only in-frame clones and drops some. The table lists approximately 44,000 clones, roughly 70% of them singletons, with 3.1% in the top ten. These data originate in a study of PD-1 blockade in classical Hodgkin lymphoma. General study findings and limits: Compared with healthy donors, newly diagnosed patients reportedly showed lower baseline TCR diversity. Patients with an early start, nivolumab under 1 year after ASCT, were excluded. At C4D1, TCR diversity had climbed significantly for CD4+ cells, though not for CD8+ cells.

Time point of the sample: cycle 4 day 1 (C4D1), after about 6 weeks of nivolumab. Brentuximab vedotin exposure varied among the patients, all of whom had relapsed after autologous stem cell transplantation. This receptor was obtained from a human donor with classical Hodgkin lymphoma. The sample in question was peripheral blood mononuclear cells (PBMCs), obtained before the fourth cycle of nivolumab.

The CDR3 region is CAWSVDGGAYNEQFF. The CDR3, as DNA: TGTGCCTGGAGTGTTGACGGGGGGGCCTACAATGAGCAGTTCTTC. The chain carries TRBV30 and TRBJ2-1; 8 bases match TRBD2. There are 15 residues in the CDR3. V gave up 0 bases and J gave up 2 bases; unmatched junction bases: 3. CDR1 and CDR2 (germline): GTSNPN, SVGIG (reference sequence).